This T cell receptor beta chain was identified during a study of blood T cells in healthy people across ages. Alongside a J-beta primer mix, a sample-barcoded 5' primer served in a second PCR lasting about 6 to 11 cycles. TCRdb analysed the 5' RACE reads with MiXCR anew, one entry per CDR3 protein. The table shows 750,000 to 950,000 distinct CDR3 sequences, with roughly 50% occurring only once. Trimming removed 2 bases at V and 7 bases at J, with 10 bases between. The CDR3 contains 14 residues. Germline CDR1 and CDR2: SGHRS and YFSETQ. This chain links TRBV5-1 with TRBJ1-6; tentative D call: TRBD1 (6 bases). What was sequenced was blood. The sequence was collected from a man older than 75 in good health. The CDR3: CASSFRDTNSPLHF. For the CDR3, the DNA is TGCGCCAGCAGCTTCCGGGACACGAATTCACCCCTCCACTTT.